This entry is about one TCR beta chain. The antigen it binds to is not known. No clone much larger than this one lies a single base away; base qualities are absent. This entry comes from a study of T cell changes during pregnancy in multiple sclerosis (dated 2019 in TCRdb). In the study overall: In women with multiple sclerosis, the researchers looked at how the T cell repertoire shifted as pregnancy progressed.

Receptors were amplified or captured by the immunoSEQ multiplex PCR assay. TCRdb mirrors the immuneACCESS table, restricted to in-frame sequences. Some clones are absent from its copies; in checked studies, under half trace to an unresolved V gene, and the reason for the others is unknown. This sample lists tens of thousands of clones; roughly 93% were detected once. In total, the top ten clones hold 0.35% of the sample. Per the germline V gene (reference sequence), LNHNV is the CDR1 and YYDKDF is the CDR2. From cysteine to phenylalanine, the CDR3 is 16 amino acids long. The only DNA kept is the CDR3, 48 bases in frame from the first base. V and J are trimmed by 0 bases and 9 bases, and the gene matches miss 12 bases of the junction.

The sequence was obtained from a female donor with multiple sclerosis, enrolled in a pregnancy study. Sequences were derived from CD4+ T cells from peripheral blood mononuclear cells, sampled after pregnancy. The V and J segments used are TRBV15 and TRBJ2-5, with TRBD2 identical over 8 junction bases. The CDR3 sequence is CATSRDLGSGSFAQYF. The DNA sequence is as follows: TGTGCCACCAGCAGAGATCTGGGGAGCGGGAGCTTCGCCCAGTACTTC. Extended through the reference TRBV15 and TRBJ2-5 proteins, this CDR3 yields the full variable domain: DAMVIQNPRYQVTQFGKPVTLSCSQTLNHNVMYWYQQKSSQAPKLLFHYYDKDFNNEADTPDNFQSRRPNTSFCFLDIRSPGLGDTAMYLCATSRDLGSGSFAQYFGPGTRLLVL.